Presented here are 18 T cell receptor beta chains from one specimen sequenced in a study of monozygotic twins with inflammatory bowel disease. TCRdb reprocessed the 5' RACE reads, keeping one entry per CDR3 protein, no DNA. This sample contains approximately 160,000 distinct CDR3 sequences. The specimen was blood. The receptors derive from a human donor with ulcerative colitis or Crohn's disease, or a healthy co-twin of an affected twin (not recorded which).

CDR3 loop: CASSSSIGTPETQYF. This rearrangement joins TRBV9 to TRBJ2-5; the TCRdb D gene call, TRBD1, has no DNA to confirm it. CDR1 SGDLS and CDR2 YYNGEE come from the germline V gene. The length of the CDR3 is 15 residues.

The chain combines TRBV5-1 with TRBJ2-1; TCRdb proposes TRBD2, but this gene call is untestable without DNA. Germline V gene data show CDR1 as SGHRS and CDR2 as YFSETQ. CDR3 size: 21 residues. The CDR3 loop reads CASSLARREESSRPLTNEQFF.

The rearrangement joins TRBV7-2 to TRBJ2-7; TCRdb selects TRBD2, and the lack of DNA leaves this call unchecked. Germline values: CDR1 SGHTA, CDR2 FQGNSA. This CDR3 is 17 amino acids long. CDR3 protein: CASSLGGLAGSSYEQYF.

V gene TRBV7-2 combines with J gene TRBJ1-2; with no DNA, the TCRdb D assignment of TRBD1 cannot be verified. CDR3 size: 15 residues. CDR1 and CDR2 from the germline V gene are SGHTA and FQGNSA. CDR3 amino acids: CASSPGQGPLYGYTF.

V usage is TRBV3-1 and J usage is TRBJ2-2. Germline assignment: CDR1 LGHDT and CDR2 YNNKEL (reference sequence). The length of the CDR3 is 14 residues. CDR3: CASSQERGGGELFF.

The chain recombines TRBV29-1 with TRBJ2-3; TCRdb outputs TRBD1, but without DNA this stays unchecked. Germline CDR1 reads SQVTM; CDR2 reads ANQGSEA. CDR3 length: 14 residues. CDR3 loop: CSVRWTENTDTQYF.

The chain combines TRBV20-1 with TRBJ2-2; TCRdb's D call, TRBD1, is unchecked because there is no DNA. The CDR3 covers 14 residues. Germline assignment: CDR1 DFQATT and CDR2 SNEGSKA (reference sequence). The CDR3 is CSATQGSNTGELFF.

The chain uses TRBV6-1 and TRBJ2-3. There are 12 residues in the CDR3. CDR1 and CDR2 (germline): MNHNS, SASEGT. Here the CDR3 reads CASIKNIDTQYF.

This sequence joins TRBV24-1 and TRBJ2-2; the TCRdb call, TRBD1, lacks DNA for checking. Per germline, CDR1 KGHDR and CDR2 SFDVKD. CDR3 length: 15 amino acids. The CDR3: CATSDFARGDGELFF.

The chain's CDR3 is CASSHLGDKGPAEKLFF. The genes are TRBV7-9 and TRBJ1-4; TCRdb returns TRBD1, unconfirmable since there is no DNA. This CDR3 region has 17 residues. CDR1 and CDR2 (germline): SEHNR, FQNEAQ (reference sequence).

The chain employs TRBV10-3 and TRBJ2-7; as DNA is missing, the TRBD2 call by TCRdb cannot be tested. The CDR3 totals 15 residues. Germline V gene data show CDR1 as ENHRY and CDR2 as SYGVKD. CDR3 region: CAIRVTSGSDYEQYF.

This CDR3 reads CASSLKDRSSSYNEQFF. This chain joins TRBV5-6 and TRBJ2-1; the D call from TCRdb, TRBD2, cannot be confirmed without DNA. Germline V CDR1 and CDR2: SGHDT, YYEEEE. The CDR3 consists of 17 residues.

The rearrangement uses TRBV29-1 and TRBJ2-5; TCRdb picks TRBD1, but there is no DNA to check that call. The CDR3 length is 14 residues. Looked up from germline, CDR1 is SQVTM and CDR2 is ANQGSEA. The CDR3 here is CSVGDRVVRETQYF.

V gene TRBV19 combines with J gene TRBJ2-1; TCRdb's D call of TRBD2 is untestable without DNA. The CDR3 contains 13 residues. The V gene's germline CDR1 is LNHDA and CDR2 SQIVND (reference sequence). This CDR3 reads CASSGLANNEQFF.

V is TRBV20-1 and J is TRBJ2-7. There are 11 residues in the CDR3. Germline CDR1 reads DFQATT; CDR2 reads SNEGSKA (reference sequence). The CDR3 region is CSASSANEQYF.

The J gene is TRBJ1-2, the V gene TRBV29-1. This CDR3 has 14 residues. CDR1 and CDR2 from the germline V gene are SQVTM and ANQGSEA. The CDR3 here is CSVEDPGRNYGYTF. Looking up the rest from reference TRBV29-1 and TRBJ1-2 gives the full variable domain: SAVISQKPSRDICQRGTSLTIQCQVDSQVTMMFWYRQQPGQSLTLIATANQGSEATYESGFVIDKFPISRPNLTFSTLTVSNMSPEDSSIYLCSVEDPGRNYGYTFGSGTRLTVV.

The genes are TRBV7-9 and TRBJ2-3; the TCRdb call, TRBD1, lacks DNA for checking. This CDR3 region has 17 residues. Per germline, CDR1 SEHNR and CDR2 FQNEAQ (reference sequence). The chain's CDR3 is CASSSERGSPTADTQYF.

The CDR3 sequence: CATRLRGGYGYTF. This chain connects TRBV15 to TRBJ1-2; TCRdb returns TRBD1, unconfirmable since there is no DNA. The length of the CDR3 is 13 residues. Germline-derived CDR1 and CDR2 are LNHNV and YYDKDF (reference sequence).